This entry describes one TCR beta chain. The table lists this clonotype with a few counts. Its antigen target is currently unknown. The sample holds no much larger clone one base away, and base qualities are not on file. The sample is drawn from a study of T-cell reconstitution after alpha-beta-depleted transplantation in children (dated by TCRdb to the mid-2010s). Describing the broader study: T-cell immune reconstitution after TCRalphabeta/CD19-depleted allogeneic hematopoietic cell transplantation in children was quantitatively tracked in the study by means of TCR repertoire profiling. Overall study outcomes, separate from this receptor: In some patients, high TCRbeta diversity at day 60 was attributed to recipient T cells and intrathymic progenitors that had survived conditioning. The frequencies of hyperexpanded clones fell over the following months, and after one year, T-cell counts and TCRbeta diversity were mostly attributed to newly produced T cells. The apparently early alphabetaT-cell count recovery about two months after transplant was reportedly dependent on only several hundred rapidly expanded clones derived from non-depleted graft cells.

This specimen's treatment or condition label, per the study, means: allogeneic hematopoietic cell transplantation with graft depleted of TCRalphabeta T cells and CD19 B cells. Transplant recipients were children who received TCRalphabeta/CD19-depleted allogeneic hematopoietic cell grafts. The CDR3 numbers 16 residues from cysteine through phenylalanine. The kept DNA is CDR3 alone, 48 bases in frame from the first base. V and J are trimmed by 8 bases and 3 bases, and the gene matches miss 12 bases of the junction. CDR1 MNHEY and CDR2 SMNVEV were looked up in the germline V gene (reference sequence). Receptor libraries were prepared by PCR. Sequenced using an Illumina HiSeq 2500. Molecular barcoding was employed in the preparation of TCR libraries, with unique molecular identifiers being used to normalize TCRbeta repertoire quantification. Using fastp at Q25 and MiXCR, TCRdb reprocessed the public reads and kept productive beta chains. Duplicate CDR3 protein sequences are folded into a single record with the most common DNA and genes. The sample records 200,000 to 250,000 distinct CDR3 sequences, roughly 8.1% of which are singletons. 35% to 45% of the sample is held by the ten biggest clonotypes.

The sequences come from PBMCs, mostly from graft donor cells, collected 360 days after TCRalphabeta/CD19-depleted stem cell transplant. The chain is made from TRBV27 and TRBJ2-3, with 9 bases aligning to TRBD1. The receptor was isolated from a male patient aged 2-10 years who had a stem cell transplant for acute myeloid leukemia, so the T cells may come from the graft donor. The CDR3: CASRHTGTGLTDTQYF. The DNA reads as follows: TGTGCCAGCCGCCATACCGGGACAGGGTTGACAGATACGCAGTATTTT.